This TCR beta chain was sequenced in a study of T cell repertoires in cytomegalovirus infection. Study details: CMV infection together with matching HLA type was indicated by public TCR beta signatures.

This clonotype has at least ten counts. TCRdb itself ran the reads through MiXCR, one entry per CDR3 protein. The sample has approximately 140,000 distinct CDR3 sequences, roughly 6% seen once; the top ten hold roughly 18%. CDR1 and CDR2 (germline): LGHNA, YSLEER. The CDR3 extends over 16 amino acids. V lost 4 bases to trimming and J lost 8 bases, with 21 bases between them. The chain couples TRBV4-3 to TRBJ2-4, with D possibly matching TRBD2 (5 bases). Sequenced input: PBMCs. The clonotype comes from a human donor in good health (CMV status not recorded). Some clones in this sample may be carry-over from other donors' samples. The CDR3 here is CASSRGLGSKADIQYF. The CDR3 nucleotides read TGCGCCAGCAGCCGAGGGTTGGGTTCGAAAGCGGACATTCAGTACTTC.